Below, 15 T cell receptor beta chains from the same sample are listed, as sequenced in a study of cytomegalovirus exposure and HLA in healthy donors. The PCR had 60 Vbeta and 13 Jbeta primers. Method: immunoSEQ multiplex PCR; TCRdb's copy keeps in-frame clones and lacks some. The sample carries about 83,000 clones, just under 75% recorded once. The specimen sequenced was PBMCs. The receptors shown here come from a man aged 55 to 69 in good health and CMV-seronegative.

This clone appeared once. This sequence joins TRBV7-9 and TRBJ2-5; 12 bases match TRBD2. V shed 5 bases and J 8 bases; nucleotides not matched to a gene: 18. The CDR3 totals 18 residues. Germline V gene sequence: CDR1 SEHNR, CDR2 FQNEAQ (reference sequence). As DNA, the CDR3 is TGTGCCAGCAGCCGAACGAGAGGACTAGCGGGGTCCGCGGAAACCCAGTACTTC. Protein product: CASSRTRGLAGSAETQYF.

The rearrangement joins TRBV25-1 to TRBJ2-1; weak D call: TRBD2 (5 bases). The CDR3 has 15 amino acids. Germline V CDR1 and CDR2: MGHDK, SYGVNS. V gave up 7 bases and J gave up 0 bases, with 13 bases separating them. The CDR3 here is CASTRAESSYNEQFF. CDR3 sequence (DNA): TGTGCCAGCACCCGAGCGGAGAGCTCCTACAATGAGCAGTTCTTC.

This clone showed up just a few times. CDR3 sequence: CASSPTGITGELFF. CDR3 sequence (DNA): TGTGCCAGCAGTCCCACAGGGATTACCGGGGAGCTGTTTTTT. V is TRBV6-5 and J is TRBJ2-2; possibly TRBD1 for D (6 bases). Germline CDR1 is MNHEY and CDR2 is SVGAGI. The CDR3 is made up of 14 amino acids. Trimming shortened V by 5 bases and J by 5 bases, and 12 bases separated the two germline ends.

The V and J genes are TRBV5-1 and TRBJ2-7; 7 bases match TRBD1. The CDR3 length is 14 residues. Trimming at V came to 4 bases and at J to 2 bases, leaving 6 bases not matched to a gene. Per the germline V gene, CDR1 is SGHRS and CDR2 is YFSETQ. The CDR3 reads CASSPGDSTYEQYF. CDR3 in DNA: TGCGCCAGCAGCCCCGGGGACAGTACCTACGAGCAGTACTTC. Full variable domain (rest looked up from reference TRBV5-1 and TRBJ2-7): KAGVTQTPRYLIKTRGQQVTLSCSPISGHRSVSWYQQTPGQGLQFLFEYFSETQRNKGNFPGRFSGRQFSNSRSEMNVSTLELGDSALYLCASSPGDSTYEQYFGPGTRLTVT.

The V gene is TRBV7-2, the J gene TRBJ2-7, with 7 nucleotides matching TRBD2. CDR1 is SGHTA and CDR2 is FQGNSA in the germline V gene. The CDR3 covers 15 residues. With 1 base clipped from V and 3 bases from J, the junction kept 6 bases outside the gene matches. CDR3 amino acids: CASSLGGGGGYEQYF. The CDR3 DNA reads as TGTGCCAGCAGCTTAGGAGGTGGGGGGGGCTACGAGCAGTACTTC.

This clone was counted between two and nine times. V is TRBV2 and J is TRBJ1-5; D remains unclear. Trimming took 4 bases from V and 4 from J, leaving 11 bases between them. Germline loops: CDR1 SNHLY, CDR2 FYNNEI. There are 14 residues in the CDR3. The CDR3 protein is CASSVSTGNQPQHF. The CDR3 DNA reads TGTGCCAGCAGTGTGTCCACGGGGAATCAGCCCCAGCATTTT.

The table lists this clone with a count of one. The junction departs from germline at one end; a sequencing error may be responsible. The chain carries TRBV7-9 and TRBJ2-3; TRBD2 matches 9 bases. Looked up from germline, CDR1 is SEHNR and CDR2 is FQNEAQ (reference sequence). The CDR3 is 14 residues long. The CDR3 is CSSSFSGGQDTQYF. The CDR3 DNA sequence: TGTTCCAGCAGCTTTAGCGGGGGTCAAGATACGCAGTATTTT.

The chain is built from TRBV28 and TRBJ2-7, with D possibly TRBD2 on 5 matching bases. This CDR3 is built from 14 residues. CDR1 MDHEN and CDR2 SYDVKM come from the germline V gene. Deletions cut 5 bases from V and 5 bases from J, with 16 bases between. CDR3 bases: TGTGCCAGCAGTCACCCTTCGGGGATGGACGAGCAGTACTTC. This codes for CASSHPSGMDEQYF.

This clone was found a few times. The chain employs TRBV2 and TRBJ1-5; no reliable D call. CDR1 and CDR2 (germline): SNHLY, FYNNEI. The CDR3 length is 15 residues. V was clipped by 6 bases and J by 9 bases, with 21 bases between them. The CDR3 sequence: CASSQLGGFSPPQHF. CDR3 in DNA: TGTGCCAGCAGCCAACTCGGAGGGTTCAGCCCGCCCCAGCATTTT.

The rearrangement joins TRBV25-1 to TRBJ2-3, with 7 bases matching TRBD2. This CDR3 has 13 residues. From germline, CDR1 is MGHDK and CDR2 SYGVNS. The V gene end was trimmed by 3 bases and the J gene end by 6 bases; junction bases not matched to a gene: 3. The CDR3 reads CASSEGRADTQYF. The CDR3 region has the DNA TGTGCCAGCAGTGAGGGGAGGGCGGATACGCAGTATTTT.

The rearrangement uses TRBV4-2 and TRBJ1-1; a possible D gene is TRBD1 (6 bases). Trimming pared 4 bases from V and 4 bases from J, leaving 22 bases between. This CDR3 has 17 amino acids. Germline loops: CDR1 LGHNA, CDR2 YNFKEQ. The CDR3 loop reads CASSLDWAGEGGTEAFF. The DNA for the CDR3 is TGTGCCAGCAGCCTAGATTGGGCAGGGGAGGGAGGCACTGAAGCTTTCTTT.

The chain has TRBV6-6 and TRBJ2-7; 11 bases agree with TRBD1. The CDR3 runs to 15 residues. V shed 4 bases and J 3 bases; nucleotides not matched to a gene: 5. In germline, CDR1 is MNHNY, CDR2 SVGAGI (reference sequence). As DNA, the CDR3 is TGTGCCAGCAGTTTCCCCGGGACAGGGGGCTACGAGCAGTACTTC. Translating it yields CASSFPGTGGYEQYF.

This chain links TRBV11-3 with TRBJ1-1; TRBD1 is a possible D gene (6 bases). The germline CDR1 and CDR2 sequences are SGHNT and YENEEA. V was trimmed by 5 bases and J by 6 bases, leaving 10 bases between them. This CDR3 comprises 12 residues. CDR3 sequence reads: CASSPGTSEAFF. The CDR3 DNA sequence: TGTGCCAGCAGCCCAGGGACATCTGAAGCTTTCTTT.

The CDR3 loop is CASSYSGGNTEAFF. CDR3 nucleotide sequence: TGTGCCAGCAGTTACTCCGGGGGGAACACTGAAGCTTTCTTT. The chain is built from TRBV6-6 and TRBJ1-1, with a tentative D call TRBD1 (5 bases). V was cut by 0 bases and J by 1 base, with 6 bases left in between. CDR3 length: 14 residues. The germline V gene encodes CDR1 MNHNY and CDR2 SVGAGI (reference sequence).

The rearrangement links TRBV6-1 to TRBJ2-3; 10 nucleotides agree with TRBD2. V lost 5 bases, J lost 4 bases, and 3 bases stayed unmatched. The CDR3 is 14 amino acids. The germline CDR1 and CDR2 sequences are MNHNS and SASEGT. The CDR3 DNA is TGTGCCAGCAGTTCAGGACTAGCGGCAGATACGCAGTATTTT. It yields the protein CASSSGLAADTQYF.